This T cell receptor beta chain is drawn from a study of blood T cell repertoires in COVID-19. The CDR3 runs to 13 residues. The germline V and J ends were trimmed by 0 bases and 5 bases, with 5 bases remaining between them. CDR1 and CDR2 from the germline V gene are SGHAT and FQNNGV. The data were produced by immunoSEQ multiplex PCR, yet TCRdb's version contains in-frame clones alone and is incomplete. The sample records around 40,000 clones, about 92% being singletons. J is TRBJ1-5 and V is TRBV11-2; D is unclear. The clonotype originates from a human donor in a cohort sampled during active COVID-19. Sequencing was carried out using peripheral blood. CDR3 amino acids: CASSLEAYQPQHF. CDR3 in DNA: TGTGCCAGCAGCTTAGAGGCCTATCAGCCCCAGCATTTT. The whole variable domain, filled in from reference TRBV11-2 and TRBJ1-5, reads EAGVAQSPRYKIIEKRQSVAFWCNPISGHATLYWYQQILGQGPKLLIQFQNNGVVDDSQLPKDRFSAERLKGVDSTLKIQPAKLEDSAVYLCASSLEAYQPQHFGDGTRLSIL.